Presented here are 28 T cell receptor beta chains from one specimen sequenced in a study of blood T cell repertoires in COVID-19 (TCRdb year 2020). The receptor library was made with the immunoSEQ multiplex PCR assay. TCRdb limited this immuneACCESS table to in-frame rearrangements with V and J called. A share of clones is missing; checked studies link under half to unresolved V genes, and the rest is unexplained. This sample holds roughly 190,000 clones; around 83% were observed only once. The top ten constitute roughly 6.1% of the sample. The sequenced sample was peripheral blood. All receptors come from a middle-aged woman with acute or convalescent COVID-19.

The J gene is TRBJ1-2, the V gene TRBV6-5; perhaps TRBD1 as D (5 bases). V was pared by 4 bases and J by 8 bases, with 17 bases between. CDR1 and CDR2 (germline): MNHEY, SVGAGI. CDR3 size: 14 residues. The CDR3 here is CASSLGPQSGGYTF. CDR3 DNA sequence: TGTGCCAGCAGTTTGGGGCCCCAGAGTGGAGGCTACACCTTC.

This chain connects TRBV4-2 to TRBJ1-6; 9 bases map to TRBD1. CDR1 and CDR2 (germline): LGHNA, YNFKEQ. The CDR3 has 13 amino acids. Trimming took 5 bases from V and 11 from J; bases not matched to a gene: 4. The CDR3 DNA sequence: TGTGCCAGCAGCGACAGGGGGGATCCACCCCTCCACTTT. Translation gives CASSDRGDPPLHF.

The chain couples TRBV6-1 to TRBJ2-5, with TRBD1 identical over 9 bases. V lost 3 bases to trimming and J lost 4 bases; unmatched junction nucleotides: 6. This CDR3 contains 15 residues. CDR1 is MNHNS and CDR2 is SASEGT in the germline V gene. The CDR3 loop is CASSDGTGILETQYF. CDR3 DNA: TGTGCCAGCAGTGATGGGACAGGGATACTAGAGACCCAGTACTTC.

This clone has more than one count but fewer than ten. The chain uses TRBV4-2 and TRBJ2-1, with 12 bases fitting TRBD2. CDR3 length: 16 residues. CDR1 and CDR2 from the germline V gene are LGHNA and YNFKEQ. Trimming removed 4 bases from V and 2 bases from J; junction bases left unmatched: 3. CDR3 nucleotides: TGTGCCAGCAGCCCGCGGACTAGCGGGGCCTACAATGAGCAGTTCTTC. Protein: CASSPRTSGAYNEQFF.

As DNA, the CDR3 is TGCGCCAGCAGCTTCAGAGGTGAGGGAAGTTCGCCCCAGCATTTT. Translation: CASSFRGEGSSPQHF. The chain joins TRBV4-1 to TRBJ1-5, with no clear D. This CDR3 has 15 residues. V gave up 5 bases and J gave up 9 bases, with 20 bases separating them. Germline CDR1 MGHRA, CDR2 YSYEKL.

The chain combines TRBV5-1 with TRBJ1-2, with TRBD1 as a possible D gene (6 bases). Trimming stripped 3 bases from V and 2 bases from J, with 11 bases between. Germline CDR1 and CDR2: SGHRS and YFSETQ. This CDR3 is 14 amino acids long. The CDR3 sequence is CASSSADRNYGYTF. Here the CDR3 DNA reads TGCGCCAGCAGCTCGGCTGACAGGAACTATGGCTACACCTTC.

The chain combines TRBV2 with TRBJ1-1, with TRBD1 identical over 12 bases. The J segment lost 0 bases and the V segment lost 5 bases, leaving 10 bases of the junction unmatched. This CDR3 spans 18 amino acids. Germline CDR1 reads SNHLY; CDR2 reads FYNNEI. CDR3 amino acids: CASSTGTGGGRMNTEAFF. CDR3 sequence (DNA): TGTGCCAGCAGTACCGGGACAGGGGGCGGGAGAATGAACACTGAAGCTTTCTTT.

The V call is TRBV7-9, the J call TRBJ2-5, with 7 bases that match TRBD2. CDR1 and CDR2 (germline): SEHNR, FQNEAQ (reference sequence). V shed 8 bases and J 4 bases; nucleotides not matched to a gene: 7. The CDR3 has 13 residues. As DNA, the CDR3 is TGTGCCAGCTGGCGGGAGCTCGGAGAGACCCAGTACTTC. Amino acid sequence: CASWRELGETQYF.

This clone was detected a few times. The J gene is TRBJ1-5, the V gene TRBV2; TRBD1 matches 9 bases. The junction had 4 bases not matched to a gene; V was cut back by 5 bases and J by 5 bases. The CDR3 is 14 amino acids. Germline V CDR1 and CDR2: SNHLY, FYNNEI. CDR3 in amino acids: CASSFGTGYQPQHF. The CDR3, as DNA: TGTGCCAGCAGTTTTGGGACAGGGTATCAGCCCCAGCATTTT.

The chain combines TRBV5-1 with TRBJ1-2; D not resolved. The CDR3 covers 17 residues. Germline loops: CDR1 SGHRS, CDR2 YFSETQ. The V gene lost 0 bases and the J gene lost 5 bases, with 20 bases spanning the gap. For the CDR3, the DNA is TGCGCCAGCAGCTTGGAGGACTCGACCAACGGTGGTTATGGCTACACCTTC. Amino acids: CASSLEDSTNGGYGYTF.

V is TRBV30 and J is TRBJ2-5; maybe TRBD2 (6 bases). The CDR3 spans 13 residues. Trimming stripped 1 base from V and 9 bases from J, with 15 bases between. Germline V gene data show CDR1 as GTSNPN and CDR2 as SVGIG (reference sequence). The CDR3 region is CAWSARDSGPQYF. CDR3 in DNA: TGTGCCTGGAGTGCTCGGGACTCAGGACCCCAGTACTTC.

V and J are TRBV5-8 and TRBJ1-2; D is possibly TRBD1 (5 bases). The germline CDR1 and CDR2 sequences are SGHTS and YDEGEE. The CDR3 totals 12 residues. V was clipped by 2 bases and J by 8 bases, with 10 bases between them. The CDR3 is CASSFGGTGYTF. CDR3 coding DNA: TGTGCCAGCAGCTTCGGGGGGACCGGCTACACCTTC.

CDR3 sequence reads: CASSLDRGGYGYTF. The CDR3 DNA is TGCGCCAGCAGCTTAGACAGGGGTGGCTATGGCTACACCTTC. The chain is built from TRBV5-1 and TRBJ1-2; 8 bases are a match to TRBD1. CDR1 is SGHRS, CDR2 YFSETQ, per germline. Losses at the gene ends were 2 bases for V and 4 bases for J; bases not matched to a gene: 4. The CDR3 extends over 14 amino acids.

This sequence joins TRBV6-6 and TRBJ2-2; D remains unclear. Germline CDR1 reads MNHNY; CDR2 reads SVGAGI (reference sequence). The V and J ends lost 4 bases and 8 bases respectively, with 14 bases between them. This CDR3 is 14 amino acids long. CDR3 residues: CASSLSTARGELFF. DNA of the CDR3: TGTGCCAGCAGTTTGAGTACAGCTCGAGGGGAGCTGTTTTTT.

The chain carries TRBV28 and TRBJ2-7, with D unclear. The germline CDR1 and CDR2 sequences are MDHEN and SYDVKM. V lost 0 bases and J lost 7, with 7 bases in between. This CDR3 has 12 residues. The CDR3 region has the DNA TGTGCCAGCAGTTTATGGTCAGGAGAGCAGTACTTC. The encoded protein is CASSLWSGEQYF.

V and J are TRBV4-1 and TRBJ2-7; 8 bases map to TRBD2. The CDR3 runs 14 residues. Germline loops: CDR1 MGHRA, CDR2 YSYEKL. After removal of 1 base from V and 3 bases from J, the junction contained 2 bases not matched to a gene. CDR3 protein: CASSQVLAGYEQYF. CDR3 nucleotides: TGCGCCAGCAGCCAAGTTCTAGCGGGCTACGAGCAGTACTTC.

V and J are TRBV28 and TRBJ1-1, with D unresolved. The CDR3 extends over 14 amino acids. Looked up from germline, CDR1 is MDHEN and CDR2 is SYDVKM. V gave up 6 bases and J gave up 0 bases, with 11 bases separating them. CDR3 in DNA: TGTGCCAGCAGGGCAGGTAGTATGAACACTGAAGCTTTCTTT. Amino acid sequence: CASRAGSMNTEAFF.

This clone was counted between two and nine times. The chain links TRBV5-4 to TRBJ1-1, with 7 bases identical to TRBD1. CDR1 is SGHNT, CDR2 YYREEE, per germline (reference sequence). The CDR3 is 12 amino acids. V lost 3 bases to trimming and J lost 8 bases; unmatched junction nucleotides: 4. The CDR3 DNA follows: TGTGCCAGCAGCTACCGGGACAGAGAAGCTTTCTTT. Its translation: CASSYRDREAFF.

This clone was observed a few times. The CDR3 here is CASTPRGGNYGYTF. The CDR3 DNA sequence: TGTGCCAGCACCCCGCGGGGGGGTAACTATGGCTACACCTTC. This rearrangement joins TRBV7-2 to TRBJ1-2, with D perhaps TRBD1 (5 bases). Germline V CDR1 and CDR2: SGHTA, FQGNSA. The CDR3 sequence is 14 residues long. V gave up 7 bases and J gave up 1 base, with 13 bases separating them. Supplemented by reference TRBV7-2 and TRBJ1-2, the full variable domain reads GAGVSQSPSNKVTEKGKDVELRCDPISGHTALYWYRQSLGQGLEFLIYFQGNSAPDKSGLPSDRFSAERTGGSVSTLTIQRTQQEDSAVYLCASTPRGGNYGYTFGSGTRLTVV.

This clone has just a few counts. The chain's CDR3 is CASSFQNLDEQYF. The CDR3 DNA is TGTGCCAGCAGCTTCCAGAACCTCGACGAGCAGTACTTC. V is TRBV5-4 and J is TRBJ2-7; D is undetermined. V lost 2 bases to trimming and J lost 5 bases, with 11 bases between them. The CDR3 extends over 13 amino acids. Germline lookup yields CDR1 SGHNT and CDR2 YYREEE (reference sequence).

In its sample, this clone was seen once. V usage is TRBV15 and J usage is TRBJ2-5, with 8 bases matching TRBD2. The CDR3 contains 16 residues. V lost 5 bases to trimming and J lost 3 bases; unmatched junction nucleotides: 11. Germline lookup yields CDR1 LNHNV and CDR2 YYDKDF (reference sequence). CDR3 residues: CATSGVGGSGKETQYF. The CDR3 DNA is TGTGCCACCAGCGGGGTTGGGGGTAGCGGGAAAGAGACCCAGTACTTC.

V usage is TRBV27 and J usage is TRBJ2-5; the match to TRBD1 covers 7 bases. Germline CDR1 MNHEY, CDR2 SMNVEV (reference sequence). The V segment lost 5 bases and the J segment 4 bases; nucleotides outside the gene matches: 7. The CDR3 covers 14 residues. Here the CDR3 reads CASSPRGRGETQYF. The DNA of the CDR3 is TGTGCCAGCAGTCCTAGGGGGCGAGGAGAGACCCAGTACTTC.

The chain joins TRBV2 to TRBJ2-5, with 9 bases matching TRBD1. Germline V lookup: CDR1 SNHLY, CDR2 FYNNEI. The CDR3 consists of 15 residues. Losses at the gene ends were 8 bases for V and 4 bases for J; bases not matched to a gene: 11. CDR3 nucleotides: TGTGCCAGCGGGGGAGCCGGGACAGGGTTAGAGACCCAGTACTTC. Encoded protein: CASGGAGTGLETQYF. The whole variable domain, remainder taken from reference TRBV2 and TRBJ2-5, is EPEVTQTPSHQVTQMGQEVILRCVPISNHLYFYWYRQILGQKVEFLVSFYNNEISEKSEIFDDQFSVERPDGSNFTLKIRSTKLEDSAMYFCASGGAGTGLETQYFGPGTRLLVL.

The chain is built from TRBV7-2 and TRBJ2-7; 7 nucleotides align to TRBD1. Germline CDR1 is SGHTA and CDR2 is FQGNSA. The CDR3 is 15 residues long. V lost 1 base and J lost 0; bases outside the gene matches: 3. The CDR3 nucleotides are TGTGCCAGCAGCTTAGTCGCAGGGGGCTCCTACGAGCAGTACTTC. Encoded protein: CASSLVAGGSYEQYF. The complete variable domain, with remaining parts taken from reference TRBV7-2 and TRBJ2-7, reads GAGVSQSPSNKVTEKGKDVELRCDPISGHTALYWYRQSLGQGLEFLIYFQGNSAPDKSGLPSDRFSAERTGGSVSTLTIQRTQQEDSAVYLCASSLVAGGSYEQYFGPGTRLTVT.

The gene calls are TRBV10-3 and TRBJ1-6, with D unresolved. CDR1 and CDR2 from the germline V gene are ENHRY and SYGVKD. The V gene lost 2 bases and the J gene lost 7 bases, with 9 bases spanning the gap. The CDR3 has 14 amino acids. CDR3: CAISERVSNSPLHF. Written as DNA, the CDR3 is TGTGCCATCAGTGAGCGGGTATCCAATTCACCCCTCCACTTT.

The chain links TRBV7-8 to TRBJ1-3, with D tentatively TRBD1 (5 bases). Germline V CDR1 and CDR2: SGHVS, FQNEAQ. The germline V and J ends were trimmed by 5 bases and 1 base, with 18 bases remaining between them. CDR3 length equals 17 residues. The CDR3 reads CASSIKRGLQSGNTIYF. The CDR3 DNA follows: TGTGCCAGCAGCATCAAACGGGGACTCCAGTCTGGAAACACCATATATTTT.

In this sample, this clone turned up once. DNA of the CDR3: TGCGCCAGCAGCTTGGACAGGGCCGAGACCTATGGCTACACCTTC. Translating it yields CASSLDRAETYGYTF. This rearrangement joins TRBV5-1 to TRBJ1-2, with D possibly being TRBD1 (6 bases). CDR1 SGHRS and CDR2 YFSETQ come from the germline V gene. CDR3 length: 15 amino acids. V was clipped by 0 bases and J by 4 bases, with 13 bases between them.

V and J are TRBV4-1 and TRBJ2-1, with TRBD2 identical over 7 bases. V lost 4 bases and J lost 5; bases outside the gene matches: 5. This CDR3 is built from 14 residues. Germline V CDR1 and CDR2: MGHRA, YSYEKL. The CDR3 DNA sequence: TGCGCCAGCAGCCGCATGGCGGGAGACAATGAGCAGTTCTTC. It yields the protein CASSRMAGDNEQFF.